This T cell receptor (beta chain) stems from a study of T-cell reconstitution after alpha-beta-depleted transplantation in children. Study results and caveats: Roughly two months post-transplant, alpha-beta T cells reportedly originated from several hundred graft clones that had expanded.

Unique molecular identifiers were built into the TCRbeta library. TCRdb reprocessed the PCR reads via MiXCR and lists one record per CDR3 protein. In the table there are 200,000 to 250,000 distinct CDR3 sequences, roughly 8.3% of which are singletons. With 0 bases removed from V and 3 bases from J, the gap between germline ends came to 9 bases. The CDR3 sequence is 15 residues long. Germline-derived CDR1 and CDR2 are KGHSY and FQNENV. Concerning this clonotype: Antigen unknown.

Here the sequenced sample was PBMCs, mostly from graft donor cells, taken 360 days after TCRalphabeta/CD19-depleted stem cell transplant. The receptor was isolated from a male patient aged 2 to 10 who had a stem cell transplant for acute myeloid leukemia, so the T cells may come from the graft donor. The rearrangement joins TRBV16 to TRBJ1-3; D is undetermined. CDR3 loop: CASSQSGGFGNTIYF. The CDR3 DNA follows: TGTGCCAGCAGCCAATCCGGCGGTTTTGGAAACACCATATATTTT.